The 7 T cell receptor beta chains below all came from one sample that was sequenced in a study of early stage breast cancer tumors. Method: immunoSEQ multiplex PCR; TCRdb's copy keeps in-frame clones and lacks some. The profile shows fewer than 30,000 clones, 75% to 85% of them singletons. The specimen was blood. The receptors shown here come from a person between 60 and 70 years old with breast cancer.

This chain links TRBV15 with TRBJ1-5; the match to TRBD1 covers 7 bases. CDR1 and CDR2 (germline): LNHNV, YYDKDF (reference sequence). CDR3 length: 14 residues. With 8 bases clipped from V and 3 bases from J, the junction kept 7 bases outside the gene matches. The CDR3 sequence is CATGGQRFNQPQHF. Written as DNA, the CDR3 is TGTGCCACCGGGGGACAGCGGTTCAATCAGCCCCAGCATTTT.

V is TRBV29-1 and J is TRBJ2-5; D is unresolved. The CDR3 contains 10 residues. Germline CDR1 and CDR2: SQVTM and ANQGSEA. Deletions cut 6 bases from V and 2 bases from J, with 4 bases between. The DNA for the CDR3 is TGCAGCGTCGAGCAAGAGACCCAGTACTTC. Translating it yields CSVEQETQYF.

V and J are TRBV28 and TRBJ1-1; possible D gene TRBD1, 5 bases. V lost 2 bases and J 1 base, leaving 14 bases between the germline ends. The CDR3 consists of 16 residues. CDR1 and CDR2 from the germline V gene are MDHEN and SYDVKM. The CDR3 DNA sequence: TGTGCCAGCAGTTTACCCCCAGGGACTTGGAACACTGAAGCTTTCTTT. Its protein product is CASSLPPGTWNTEAFF.

This chain connects TRBV11-3 to TRBJ2-7; tentatively, D is TRBD2 (6 bases). Between the trimmed V and J ends, which lost 4 bases and 4 bases, there was a span of 17 bases. Germline assignment: CDR1 SGHNT and CDR2 YENEEA. The CDR3 extends over 15 amino acids. The CDR3 nucleotides are TGTGCCAGCAGCTCCCCAGGGAGGACTTTTTACGAGCAGTACTTC. It yields the protein CASSSPGRTFYEQYF.

The chain has TRBV29-1 and TRBJ2-3; TRBD1 might be the D (6 bases). Trimming pared 5 bases from V and 9 bases from J, leaving 18 bases between. Germline CDR1 and CDR2: SQVTM and ANQGSEA. This CDR3 is 13 amino acids long. The CDR3 protein is CSVQIPTGITQYF. CDR3 DNA sequence: TGCAGCGTTCAGATCCCCACAGGGATAACGCAGTATTTT.

This sequence joins TRBV2 and TRBJ2-1, with 9 bases lining up with TRBD1. The J segment lost 3 bases and the V segment lost 8 bases, leaving 8 bases of the junction unmatched. The CDR3 is made up of 15 amino acids. Germline loops: CDR1 SNHLY, CDR2 FYNNEI. The CDR3 coding sequence is TGTGCCAGCTCGACAGGGGGAGGACTCTACAATGAGCAGTTCTTC. This translates into CASSTGGGLYNEQFF.

This clone appeared a few times. The gene calls are TRBV6-5 and TRBJ1-4, with D possibly being TRBD1 (5 bases). The germline CDR1 and CDR2 sequences are MNHEY and SVGAGI. CDR3 length: 13 residues. Deletions cut 0 bases from V and 10 bases from J, with 9 bases between. In nucleotides, the CDR3 is TGTGCCAGCAGTTACTCGACCGGGGGAAAACTGTTTTTT. Encoded protein: CASSYSTGGKLFF.